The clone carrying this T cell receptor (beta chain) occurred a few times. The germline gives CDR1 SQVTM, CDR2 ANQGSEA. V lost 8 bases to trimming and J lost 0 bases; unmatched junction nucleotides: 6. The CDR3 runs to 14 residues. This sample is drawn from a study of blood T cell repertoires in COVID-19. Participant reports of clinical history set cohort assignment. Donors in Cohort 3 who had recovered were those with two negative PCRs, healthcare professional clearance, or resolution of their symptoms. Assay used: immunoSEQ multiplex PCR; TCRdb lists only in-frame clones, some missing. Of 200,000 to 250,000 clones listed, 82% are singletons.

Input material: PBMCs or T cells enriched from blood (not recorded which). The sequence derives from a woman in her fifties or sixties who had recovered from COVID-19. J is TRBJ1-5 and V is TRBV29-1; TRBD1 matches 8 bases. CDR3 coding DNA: TGCAGCCACGGGACAGGAGATAGCAATCAGCCCCAGCATTTT. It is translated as CSHGTGDSNQPQHF.